This note documents a single T cell receptor beta chain sequence. The V segment lost 8 bases and the J segment 7 bases; nucleotides outside the gene matches: 9. This CDR3 comprises 13 residues. Germline loops: CDR1 MNHEY, CDR2 SMNVEV (reference sequence). Clones were sequenced by immunoSEQ multiplex PCR, and TCRdb holds only the in-frame ones, with some missing. The data hold around 75,000 clones, with roughly 90% observed a single time. The data were obtained in a study of OX40 agonist ivuxolimab in advanced cancers. Study background: Patients received intravenous ivuxolimab every 2 weeks at 0.01 to 10 mg/kg. The study enrolled dose-escalation patients with hepatocellular carcinoma, melanoma, renal cell or head and neck cancer. Patients achieving partial responses numbered three: one hepatocellular carcinoma case and two cutaneous melanoma cases.

Systemic immunosuppression or autoimmune disease history was grounds to exclude patients. This receptor was identified in an adult with an advanced solid tumor such as melanoma, head and neck, liver or kidney cancer. This rearrangement joins TRBV27 to TRBJ2-7; 9 bases are a match to TRBD1. This specimen consisted of CD4+ or CD8+ T cells sorted from blood, obtained in a trial of the OX40 agonist ivuxolimab. CDR3 region: CASRPWTGDEQYF. The DNA of the CDR3 is TGTGCCAGCCGACCCTGGACAGGGGATGAGCAGTACTTC.